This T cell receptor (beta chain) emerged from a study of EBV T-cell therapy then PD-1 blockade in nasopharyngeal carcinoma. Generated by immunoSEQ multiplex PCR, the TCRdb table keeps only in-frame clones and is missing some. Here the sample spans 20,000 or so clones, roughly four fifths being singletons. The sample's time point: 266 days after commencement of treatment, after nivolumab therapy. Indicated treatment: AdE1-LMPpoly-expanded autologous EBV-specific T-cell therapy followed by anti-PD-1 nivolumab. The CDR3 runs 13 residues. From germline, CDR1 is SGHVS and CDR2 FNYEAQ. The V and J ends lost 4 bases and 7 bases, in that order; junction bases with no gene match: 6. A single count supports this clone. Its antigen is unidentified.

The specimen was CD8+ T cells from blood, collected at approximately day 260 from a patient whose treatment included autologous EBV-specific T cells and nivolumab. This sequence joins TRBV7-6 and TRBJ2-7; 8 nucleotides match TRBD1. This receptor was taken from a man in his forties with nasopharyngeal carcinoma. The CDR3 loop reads CASSSRQGSEQYF. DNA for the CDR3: TGTGCCAGCAGCTCCCGACAGGGGAGTGAGCAGTACTTC.